The T cell receptor beta chain described here comes from a study of shared clonotypes between healthy human individuals. The CDR3 totals 15 residues. CDR1 is MNHEY and CDR2 is SMNVEV in the germline V gene (reference sequence). V dropped 6 bases and J dropped 0 bases, with 11 bases sitting between them. TCRdb's table, derived via immunoSEQ multiplex PCR, lists solely in-frame clones and lacks some. The sample consists of roughly 640,000 clones, around two thirds of them appearing once. The clonotype was recovered from a woman in her 30s in good health. The V call is TRBV27, the J call TRBJ1-4; perhaps TRBD1 as D (5 bases). The sample consisted of memory CD4+ T cells sorted from blood. Subset reported: CD45RA-negative fraction. This CDR3 reads CASRPRQTTNEKLFF. The CDR3 DNA is TGTGCCAGCAGACCCCGACAGACAACTAATGAAAAACTGTTTTTT.